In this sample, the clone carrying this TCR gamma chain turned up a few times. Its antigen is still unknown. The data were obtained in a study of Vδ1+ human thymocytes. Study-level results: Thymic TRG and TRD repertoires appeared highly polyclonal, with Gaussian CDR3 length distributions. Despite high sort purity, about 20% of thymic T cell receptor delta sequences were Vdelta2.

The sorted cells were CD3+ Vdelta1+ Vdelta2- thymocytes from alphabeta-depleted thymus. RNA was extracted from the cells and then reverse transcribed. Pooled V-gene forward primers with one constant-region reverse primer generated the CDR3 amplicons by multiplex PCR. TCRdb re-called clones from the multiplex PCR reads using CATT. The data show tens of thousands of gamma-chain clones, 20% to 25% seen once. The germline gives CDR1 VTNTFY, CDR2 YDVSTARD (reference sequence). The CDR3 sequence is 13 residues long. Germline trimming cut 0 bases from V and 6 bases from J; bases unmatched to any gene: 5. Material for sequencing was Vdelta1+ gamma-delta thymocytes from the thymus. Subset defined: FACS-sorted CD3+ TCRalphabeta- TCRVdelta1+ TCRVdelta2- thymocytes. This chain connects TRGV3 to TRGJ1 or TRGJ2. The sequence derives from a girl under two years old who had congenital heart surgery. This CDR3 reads CATWDRHSYKKLF. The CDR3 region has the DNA TGTGCCACCTGGGACAGGCATAGTTATAAGAAACTCTTT.